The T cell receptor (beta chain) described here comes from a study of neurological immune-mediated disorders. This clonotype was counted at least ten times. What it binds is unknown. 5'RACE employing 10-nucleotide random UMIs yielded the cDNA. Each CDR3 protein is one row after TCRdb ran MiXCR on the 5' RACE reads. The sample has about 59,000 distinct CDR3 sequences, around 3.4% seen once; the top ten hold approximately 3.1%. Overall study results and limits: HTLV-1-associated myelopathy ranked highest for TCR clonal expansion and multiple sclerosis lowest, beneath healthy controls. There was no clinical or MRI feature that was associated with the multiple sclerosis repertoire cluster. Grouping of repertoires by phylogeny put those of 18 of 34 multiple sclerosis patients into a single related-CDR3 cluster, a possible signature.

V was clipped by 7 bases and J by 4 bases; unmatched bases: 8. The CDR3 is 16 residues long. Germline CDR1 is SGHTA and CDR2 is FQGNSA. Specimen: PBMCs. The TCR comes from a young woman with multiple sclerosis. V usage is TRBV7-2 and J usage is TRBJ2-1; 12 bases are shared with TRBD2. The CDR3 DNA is TGTGCCAGCACACCGACCGGGACTAGCGGGTACAATGAGCAGTTCTTC. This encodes CASTPTGTSGYNEQFF.